The rows below give T cell receptor beta chains drawn from one sample of a study of cytomegalovirus exposure and HLA in healthy donors. Sequencing was performed with immunoSEQ multiplex PCR; in TCRdb, only in-frame clones are kept and a portion is missing. The data hold about 120,000 clones, with over 70% observed a single time. Material: PBMCs. The receptor source for this set is a woman aged 45-65 years in good health and CMV-seronegative. The CDR3 runs from the conserved cysteine through the conserved F or W. A D gene is named only where the DNA matches it firmly. Clone size is stated in some rows and not others, as once, few, many or a class when expanded.

D gene: .
J gene: TRBJ1-2
clone size: .
V gene: TRBV18
CDR3 protein: CASSPQGRQANDGYTF
CDR3 DNA: TGTGCCAGCTCACCACAGGGGAGGCAGGCGAATGATGGCTACACCTTC

D gene: .
J gene: TRBJ2-7
clone size: .
V gene: TRBV2
CDR3 protein: CASSRLLSYEQYF
CDR3 DNA: TGTGCCAGCTCAAGACTCCTGTCCTACGAGCAGTACTTC

D gene: TRBD2
J gene: TRBJ2-1
clone size: .
V gene: TRBV7-3
CDR3 protein: CASSSTSGSSYNEQFF
CDR3 DNA: TGTGCCAGCAGTTCGACTAGCGGGAGCTCCTACAATGAGCAGTTCTTC

D gene: TRBD2
J gene: TRBJ2-1
clone size: .
V gene: TRBV7-3
CDR3 protein: CASSQQREVGEQFF
CDR3 DNA: TGTGCCAGCAGCCAGCAGCGGGAGGTTGGTGAGCAGTTCTTC

D gene: .
J gene: TRBJ1-4
clone size: few
V gene: TRBV4-1
CDR3 protein: CASSLTGPNEKLFF
CDR3 DNA: TGCGCCAGCAGCCTCACAGGGCCAAATGAAAAACTGTTTTTT

D gene: .
J gene: TRBJ2-2
clone size: .
V gene: TRBV14
CDR3 protein: CASSQDQVGTGELFF
CDR3 DNA: TGTGCCAGCAGCCAAGATCAGGTTGGCACCGGGGAGCTGTTTTTT

D gene: TRBD2
J gene: TRBJ2-3
clone size: once
V gene: TRBV29-1
CDR3 protein: CSVVGGSGVNTQYF
CDR3 DNA: TGCAGCGTTGTGGGCGGGAGTGGGGTCAATACGCAGTATTTT

D gene: .
J gene: TRBJ1-3
clone size: .
V gene: TRBV28
CDR3 protein: CASSLGGASGNTIYF
CDR3 DNA: TGTGCCAGCAGCCTAGGGGGGGCATCTGGAAACACCATATATTTT

D gene: TRBD1
J gene: TRBJ1-1
clone size: .
V gene: TRBV5-1
CDR3 protein: CASSWGTGGTNTEAFF
CDR3 DNA: TGCGCCAGCAGCTGGGGGACAGGAGGAACAAACACTGAAGCTTTCTTT

D gene: TRBD1
J gene: TRBJ1-1
clone size: few
V gene: TRBV4-1
CDR3 protein: CASSQEGTGFTEAFF
CDR3 DNA: TGCGCCAGCAGCCAAGAAGGGACAGGGTTCACTGAAGCTTTCTTT

D gene: TRBD1
J gene: TRBJ2-7
clone size: .
V gene: TRBV7-9
CDR3 protein: CASSPPPGQTPYEQYF
CDR3 DNA: TGTGCCAGCAGCCCCCCTCCGGGACAGACCCCCTACGAGCAGTACTTC

D gene: TRBD2
J gene: TRBJ2-7
clone size: .
V gene: TRBV28
CDR3 protein: CASSLPGRVNEQYF
CDR3 DNA: TGTGCCAGCAGTTTACCCGGGAGGGTCAACGAGCAGTACTTC

D gene: .
J gene: TRBJ2-3
clone size: .
V gene: TRBV9
CDR3 protein: CASSVGWQADTQYF
CDR3 DNA: TGTGCCAGCAGCGTTGGGTGGCAGGCAGATACGCAGTATTTT

D gene: .
J gene: TRBJ2-7
clone size: once
V gene: TRBV28
CDR3 protein: CASRTPLGGYRDEQYF
CDR3 DNA: TGTGCCAGCAGAACCCCTCTTGGAGGGTATAGGGATGAGCAGTACTTC

D gene: .
J gene: TRBJ1-2
clone size: .
V gene: TRBV30
CDR3 protein: CAWSWLRFGMAGYTF
CDR3 DNA: TGTGCCTGGAGCTGGCTGAGGTTCGGGATGGCAGGCTACACCTTC

D gene: TRBD1
J gene: TRBJ1-2
clone size: .
V gene: TRBV30
CDR3 protein: CAWSVVGTGGSFYGYTF
CDR3 DNA: TGTGCCTGGAGTGTAGTTGGGACAGGGGGTTCGTTCTATGGCTACACCTTC

D gene: TRBD2
J gene: TRBJ2-1
clone size: once
V gene: TRBV4-3
CDR3 protein: CASSQLPSGSHNEQFF
CDR3 DNA: TGCGCCAGCAGCCAGCTACCTAGCGGGAGCCACAATGAGCAGTTCTTC

D gene: .
J gene: TRBJ1-2
clone size: .
V gene: TRBV28
CDR3 protein: CASSSPPGDYGYTF
CDR3 DNA: TGTGCCAGCAGTTCGCCTCCGGGGGACTATGGCTACACCTTC

D gene: .
J gene: TRBJ2-1
clone size: .
V gene: TRBV2
CDR3 protein: CASSETTVNEQFF
CDR3 DNA: TGTGCCAGCAGTGAGACGACAGTGAATGAGCAGTTCTTC

D gene: .
J gene: TRBJ2-3
clone size: .
V gene: TRBV7-2
CDR3 protein: CASSLNSGGRGDTQYF
CDR3 DNA: TGTGCCAGCAGCTTAAATTCAGGGGGGCGAGGGGATACGCAGTATTTT

D gene: .
J gene: TRBJ1-2
clone size: .
V gene: TRBV28
CDR3 protein: CASSSSPPSGGYTF
CDR3 DNA: TGTGCCAGCAGTTCATCTCCGCCCTCCGGGGGCTACACCTTC

D gene: .
J gene: TRBJ2-1
clone size: .
V gene: TRBV30
CDR3 protein: CAWGQSYNEQFF
CDR3 DNA: TGTGCCTGGGGCCAATCCTACAATGAGCAGTTCTTC

D gene: .
J gene: TRBJ2-6
clone size: .
V gene: TRBV28
CDR3 protein: CASKRGANVLTF
CDR3 DNA: TGTGCCAGCAAGCGTGGGGCCAACGTCCTGACTTTC

D gene: .
J gene: TRBJ2-1
clone size: .
V gene: TRBV27
CDR3 protein: CASSPLAAYNEQFF
CDR3 DNA: TGTGCCAGCAGCCCCCTGGCGGCCTACAATGAGCAGTTCTTC

D gene: TRBD1
J gene: TRBJ2-7
clone size: .
V gene: TRBV6-1
CDR3 protein: CASSELGTGDYEQYF
CDR3 DNA: TGTGCCAGCAGTGAACTTGGGACAGGAGACTACGAGCAGTACTTC

D gene: TRBD1
J gene: TRBJ1-1
clone size: .
V gene: TRBV28
CDR3 protein: CASSPVLRGQGDPDTEAFF
CDR3 DNA: TGTGCCAGCAGTCCCGTGCTACGAGGACAGGGTGATCCGGACACTGAAGCTTTCTTT

D gene: .
J gene: TRBJ2-5
clone size: .
V gene: TRBV5-1
CDR3 protein: CASSPFPGDSFQETQYF
CDR3 DNA: TGCGCCAGCAGCCCTTTTCCGGGGGACAGCTTCCAAGAGACCCAGTACTTC

D gene: .
J gene: TRBJ2-6
clone size: .
V gene: TRBV30
CDR3 protein: CAWSVPAAGKMTF
CDR3 DNA: TGTGCCTGGAGTGTACCTGCGGCAGGGAAAATGACTTTC

D gene: .
J gene: TRBJ2-1
clone size: .
V gene: TRBV4-1
CDR3 protein: CASSPTPPGTLTDNEQFF
CDR3 DNA: TGCGCCAGCAGCCCAACCCCCCCCGGGACACTTACCGACAATGAGCAGTTCTTC

D gene: .
J gene: TRBJ1-2
clone size: few
V gene: TRBV19
CDR3 protein: CASSMQGKDYGYTF
CDR3 DNA: TGTGCCAGTAGTATGCAGGGAAAAGACTATGGCTACACCTTC

D gene: TRBD2
J gene: TRBJ2-7
clone size: .
V gene: TRBV4-3
CDR3 protein: CASSQDFRGLDYEQYF
CDR3 DNA: TGCGCCAGCAGCCAAGATTTTAGGGGACTAGACTACGAGCAGTACTTC